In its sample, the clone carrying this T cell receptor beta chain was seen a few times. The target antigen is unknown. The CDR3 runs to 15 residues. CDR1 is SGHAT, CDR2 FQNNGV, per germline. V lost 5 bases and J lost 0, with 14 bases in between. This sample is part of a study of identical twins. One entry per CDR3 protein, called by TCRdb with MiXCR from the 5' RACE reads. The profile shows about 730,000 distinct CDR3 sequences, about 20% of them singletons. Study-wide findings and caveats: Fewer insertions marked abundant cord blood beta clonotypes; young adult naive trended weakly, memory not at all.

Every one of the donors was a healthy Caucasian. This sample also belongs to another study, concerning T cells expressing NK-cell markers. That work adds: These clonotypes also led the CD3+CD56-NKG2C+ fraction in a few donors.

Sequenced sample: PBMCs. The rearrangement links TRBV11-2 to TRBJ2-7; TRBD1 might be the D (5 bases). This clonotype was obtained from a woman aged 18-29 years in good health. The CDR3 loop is CASSPQHRSSYEQYF. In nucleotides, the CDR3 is TGTGCCAGCAGCCCACAACACAGGAGCTCCTACGAGCAGTACTTC.